These T cell receptor beta chains were read from a single sample in a study of blood T cells in healthy people across ages. MiXCR was run by TCRdb on the 5' RACE reads, yielding one entry per CDR3 protein. The top ten clones hold 25% to 35% of a sample with roughly 700,000 distinct CDR3 sequences, 49% of them seen once. Sequences were obtained from blood. The source is a woman in her fifties or sixties in good health. CDR3s include the opening cysteine and the closing phenylalanine or tryptophan. D genes are given only for firm matches. Clone size is not always given. Where it is, it says once, few, many or a class for expanded clones.

size: .
D: TRBD2
J: TRBJ2-5
V: TRBV3-1
CDR3: CASSQAKGSGTSGSREQYF
DNA: TGTGCCAGCAGCCAAGCTAAGGGGTCGGGTACTAGCGGGAGTCGGGAGCAGTACTTC

size: .
D: .
J: TRBJ2-7
V: TRBV5-1
CDR3: CASSFGLESYNEQYF
DNA: TGCGCCAGCAGCTTTGGCCTAGAGAGTTACAATGAGCAGTACTTC

size: few
D: .
J: TRBJ1-2
V: TRBV4-2
CDR3: CASSQVGYGYTF
DNA: TGTGCCAGCAGCCAAGTTGGTTATGGCTACACCTTC

size: few
D: TRBD1
J: TRBJ1-2
V: TRBV3-1
CDR3: CASSHPLTGNYGYTF
DNA: TGTGCCAGCAGCCATCCCTTGACAGGGAACTATGGCTACACCTTC

size: once
D: .
J: TRBJ2-7
V: TRBV13
CDR3: CASSPRAGPGPGYEQYF
DNA: TGTGCCAGCAGCCCGCGTGCTGGACCCGGTCCAGGCTACGAGCAGTACTTC

size: .
D: .
J: TRBJ1-1
V: TRBV13
CDR3: CASSLDRGSAFF
DNA: TGTGCCAGCAGCTTAGACAGAGGTTCAGCTTTCTTT

size: few
D: TRBD1
J: TRBJ1-2
V: TRBV4-1
CDR3: CASSQDSPLGTAGYTF
DNA: TGCGCCAGCAGCCAAGATAGCCCGCTAGGGACAGCCGGCTACACCTTC

size: .
D: .
J: TRBJ2-3
V: TRBV4-3
CDR3: CASSSAWLGASTDTQYF
DNA: TGCGCCAGCAGCTCCGCGTGGTTAGGGGCTAGCACAGATACGCAGTATTTT

size: .
D: .
J: TRBJ2-5
V: TRBV7-9
CDR3: CASSHRDFQETQYF
DNA: TGTGCCAGCAGCCACCGGGACTTCCAAGAGACCCAGTACTTC

size: .
D: TRBD2
J: TRBJ2-5
V: TRBV9
CDR3: CASSVGSLAGEQYF
DNA: TGTGCCAGCAGCGTAGGCTCATTAGCGGGAGAGCAGTACTTC

size: .
D: .
J: TRBJ2-7
V: TRBV5-1
CDR3: CASSVSSSGRRYEQYF
DNA: TGCGCCAGCAGCGTCTCTAGCTCCGGGAGAAGGTACGAGCAGTACTTC

size: .
D: .
J: TRBJ2-2
V: TRBV7-2
CDR3: CASSRTSTGELFF
DNA: TGTGCCAGCAGCCGGACAAGTACCGGGGAGCTGTTTTTT

size: .
D: TRBD2
J: TRBJ2-4
V: TRBV6-2/TRBV6-3
CDR3: CASEAGVRGIQYF
DNA: TGTGCCAGCGAAGCGGGAGTAAGGGGCATTCAGTACTTC

size: few
D: TRBD2
J: TRBJ2-7
V: TRBV29-1
CDR3: CSVEGGRGTYEQYF
DNA: TGCAGCGTTGAGGGGGGGAGAGGTACCTACGAGCAGTACTTC

size: .
D: .
J: TRBJ2-1
V: TRBV12-3/TRBV12-4
CDR3: CATRENYNEQFF
DNA: TGTGCGACCAGGGAAAATTACAATGAGCAGTTCTTC

size: .
D: .
J: TRBJ2-7
V: TRBV5-1
CDR3: CASSSYGQGGFSYEQYF
DNA: TGCGCCAGCAGCTCTTACGGACAGGGAGGGTTCTCCTACGAGCAGTACTTC

size: few
D: .
J: TRBJ2-6
V: TRBV5-1
CDR3: CASSLGTQGANVLTF
DNA: TGCGCCAGCAGCCTGGGGACACAAGGGGCCAACGTCCTGACTTTC

size: .
D: .
J: TRBJ2-5
V: TRBV5-5
CDR3: CASSPIPVQETQYF
DNA: TGTGCCAGCAGCCCCATCCCTGTCCAAGAGACCCAGTACTTC